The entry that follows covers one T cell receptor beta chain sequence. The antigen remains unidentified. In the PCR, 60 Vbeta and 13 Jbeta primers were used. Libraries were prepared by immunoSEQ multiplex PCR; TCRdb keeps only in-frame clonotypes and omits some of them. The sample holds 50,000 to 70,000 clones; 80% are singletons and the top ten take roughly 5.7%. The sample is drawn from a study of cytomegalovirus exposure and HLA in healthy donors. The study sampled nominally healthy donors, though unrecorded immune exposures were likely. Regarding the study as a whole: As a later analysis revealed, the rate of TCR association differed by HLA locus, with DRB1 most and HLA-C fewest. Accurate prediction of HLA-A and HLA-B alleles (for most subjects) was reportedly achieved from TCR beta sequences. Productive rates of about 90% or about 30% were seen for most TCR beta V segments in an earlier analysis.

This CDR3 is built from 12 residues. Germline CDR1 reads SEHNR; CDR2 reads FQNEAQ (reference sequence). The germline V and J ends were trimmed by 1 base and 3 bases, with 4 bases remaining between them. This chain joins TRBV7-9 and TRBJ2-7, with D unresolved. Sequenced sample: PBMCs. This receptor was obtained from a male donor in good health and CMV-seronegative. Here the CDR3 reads CASSLGSYEQYF. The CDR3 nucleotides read TGTGCCAGCAGCTTAGGGAGCTACGAGCAGTACTTC.